The rows below give T cell receptor beta chains drawn from one sample of a study of blood T cell repertoires in COVID-19. Clones were sequenced by immunoSEQ multiplex PCR, and TCRdb holds only the in-frame ones, with some missing. The sample records about 150,000 clones, about 90% being singletons. Sequenced: peripheral blood. Receptor source: a man in his fifties with acute or convalescent COVID-19. CDR3s include the opening cysteine and the closing phenylalanine or tryptophan. Each record gives: clone size, D gene, CDR3 length, J gene, V gene, CDR3 protein, CDR3 DNA. The D gene is left open where the match is weak. Clone size is stated in some rows and not others, as once, few, many or a class when expanded.

clone_size: .
d_call: TRBD1
cdr3_length: 14
j_call: TRBJ2-7
v_call: TRBV5-4
cdr3_aa: CASSLKDRVIEQYF
cdr3_nt: TGTGCCAGCAGCTTGAAGGACAGGGTGATCGAGCAGTACTTC

clone_size: .
d_call: .
cdr3_length: 14
j_call: TRBJ2-3
v_call: TRBV11-3
cdr3_aa: CASSSGVSPDTQYF
cdr3_nt: TGTGCCAGCAGCTCCGGGGTTAGCCCAGATACGCAGTATTTT

clone_size: .
d_call: .
cdr3_length: 17
j_call: TRBJ2-1
v_call: TRBV5-1
cdr3_aa: CASSYSAGTRPYNEQFF
cdr3_nt: TGCGCCAGCAGCTACTCTGCCGGGACACGACCTTACAATGAGCAGTTCTTC

clone_size: .
d_call: TRBD2
cdr3_length: 19
j_call: TRBJ2-3
v_call: TRBV5-1
cdr3_aa: CASSLGTSGGASRTDTQYF
cdr3_nt: TGCGCCAGCAGCTTAGGGACTAGCGGGGGGGCCTCTCGCACAGATACGCAGTATTTT

clone_size: .
d_call: .
cdr3_length: 14
j_call: TRBJ2-4
v_call: TRBV23-1
cdr3_aa: CASSQSGVTNIQYF
cdr3_nt: TGCGCCAGCAGTCAATCGGGAGTTACAAACATTCAGTACTTC

clone_size: .
d_call: .
cdr3_length: 17
j_call: TRBJ1-1
v_call: TRBV18
cdr3_aa: CASSLRGGRADPTEAFF
cdr3_nt: TGTGCCAGCTCACTCAGGGGAGGGAGAGCAGATCCCACTGAAGCTTTCTTT

clone_size: .
d_call: TRBD1
cdr3_length: 16
j_call: TRBJ2-3
v_call: TRBV27
cdr3_aa: CASSTPGQGYTDTQYF
cdr3_nt: TGTGCCAGCAGTACGCCGGGACAGGGCTACACAGATACGCAGTATTTT

clone_size: .
d_call: TRBD1
cdr3_length: 14
j_call: TRBJ1-2
v_call: TRBV7-2
cdr3_aa: CASSLVPGGYGYTF
cdr3_nt: TGTGCCAGCAGCTTAGTTCCAGGGGGCTATGGCTACACCTTC

clone_size: once
d_call: TRBD1
cdr3_length: 14
j_call: TRBJ2-5
v_call: TRBV28
cdr3_aa: CASSLPTGMETQYF
cdr3_nt: TGTGCCAGCAGTTTACCGACAGGGATGGAGACCCAGTACTTC

clone_size: .
d_call: TRBD2
cdr3_length: 15
j_call: TRBJ2-2
v_call: TRBV9
cdr3_aa: CASSTSGGGTGELFF
cdr3_nt: TGTGCCAGCAGCACTAGCGGGGGGGGCACCGGGGAGCTGTTTTTT

clone_size: .
d_call: .
cdr3_length: 16
j_call: TRBJ1-4
v_call: TRBV18
cdr3_aa: CASSPTLGGTNEKLFF
cdr3_nt: TGTGCCAGCTCACCTACACTGGGGGGAACTAATGAAAAACTGTTTTTT

clone_size: few
d_call: TRBD1
cdr3_length: 15
j_call: TRBJ1-2
v_call: TRBV30
cdr3_aa: CAWSVWDRVGYGYTF
cdr3_nt: TGTGCCTGGAGCGTCTGGGACAGGGTCGGCTATGGCTACACCTTC

clone_size: .
d_call: TRBD1
cdr3_length: 17
j_call: TRBJ2-3
v_call: TRBV18
cdr3_aa: CASSPLFSGQVTDTQYF
cdr3_nt: TGTGCCAGCTCACCGCTATTTTCGGGACAGGTAACAGATACGCAGTATTTT

clone_size: .
d_call: .
cdr3_length: 15
j_call: TRBJ2-7
v_call: TRBV10-1
cdr3_aa: CASSESVGRSYEQYF
cdr3_nt: TGCGCCAGCAGTGAGTCCGTGGGGCGATCCTACGAGCAGTACTTC

clone_size: .
d_call: .
cdr3_length: 13
j_call: TRBJ1-1
v_call: TRBV7-9
cdr3_aa: CASSVQEGTEAFF
cdr3_nt: TGTGCCAGCAGCGTACAGGAGGGCACTGAAGCTTTCTTT

clone_size: .
d_call: .
cdr3_length: 12
j_call: TRBJ1-5
v_call: TRBV24-1
cdr3_aa: CATSDPDQPQHF
cdr3_nt: TGTGCCACCAGTGACCCAGATCAGCCCCAGCATTTT

clone_size: .
d_call: .
cdr3_length: 13
j_call: TRBJ1-6
v_call: TRBV27
cdr3_aa: CASSPTYNSPLHF
cdr3_nt: TGTGCCAGCAGTCCGACTTATAATTCACCCCTCCACTTT

clone_size: .
d_call: .
cdr3_length: 15
j_call: TRBJ2-2
v_call: TRBV6-5
cdr3_aa: CASRTRGLNTGELFF
cdr3_nt: TGTGCCAGCAGGACCAGGGGACTAAACACCGGGGAGCTGTTTTTT

clone_size: .
d_call: .
cdr3_length: 13
j_call: TRBJ2-1
v_call: TRBV11-1
cdr3_aa: CASSFRQNNEQFF
cdr3_nt: TGTGCCAGCAGCTTCAGACAGAACAATGAGCAGTTCTTC

clone_size: .
d_call: .
cdr3_length: 12
j_call: TRBJ2-2
v_call: TRBV28
cdr3_aa: CASSSYTGELFF
cdr3_nt: TGTGCCAGCAGTTCCTACACCGGGGAGCTGTTTTTT

clone_size: .
d_call: .
cdr3_length: 11
j_call: TRBJ1-1
v_call: TRBV20-1
cdr3_aa: CSARKGDEAFF
cdr3_nt: TGCAGTGCTAGGAAGGGGGATGAAGCTTTCTTT

clone_size: .
d_call: TRBD1
cdr3_length: 14
j_call: TRBJ2-2
v_call: TRBV10-3
cdr3_aa: CAINPGQGTGELFF
cdr3_nt: TGTGCCATCAACCCGGGACAGGGGACCGGGGAGCTGTTTTTT

clone_size: .
d_call: TRBD1
cdr3_length: 14
j_call: TRBJ1-2
v_call: TRBV19
cdr3_aa: CASITPGQNYGYTF
cdr3_nt: TGTGCCAGTATCACCCCGGGACAGAACTATGGCTACACCTTC

clone_size: .
d_call: TRBD2
cdr3_length: 16
j_call: TRBJ2-2
v_call: TRBV2
cdr3_aa: CASTGTSGGITGELFF
cdr3_nt: TGTGCCAGCACCGGGACTAGCGGGGGGATAACCGGGGAGCTGTTTTTT

clone_size: .
d_call: .
cdr3_length: 14
j_call: TRBJ1-2
v_call: TRBV19
cdr3_aa: CASSLQQGGYGYTF
cdr3_nt: TGTGCCAGTAGTCTCCAGCAGGGAGGCTATGGCTACACCTTC

clone_size: .
d_call: TRBD1
cdr3_length: 15
j_call: TRBJ2-5
v_call: TRBV5-1
cdr3_aa: CASSLGGTGVETQYF
cdr3_nt: TGCGCCAGCAGCTTGGGCGGGACAGGGGTAGAGACCCAGTACTTC

clone_size: .
d_call: .
cdr3_length: 13
j_call: TRBJ1-1
v_call: TRBV19
cdr3_aa: CASSTQVLAEAFF
cdr3_nt: TGTGCCAGTAGTACACAGGTGCTGGCTGAAGCTTTCTTT

clone_size: .
d_call: .
cdr3_length: 11
j_call: TRBJ1-6
v_call: TRBV2
cdr3_aa: CASVEQAQIHF
cdr3_nt: TGTGCCAGCGTAGAACAAGCGCAGATCCACTTT

clone_size: .
d_call: TRBD1
cdr3_length: 15
j_call: TRBJ2-2
v_call: TRBV5-4
cdr3_aa: CASSFGTGNTGELFF
cdr3_nt: TGTGCCAGCAGCTTCGGGACAGGGAACACCGGGGAGCTGTTTTTT

clone_size: .
d_call: .
cdr3_length: 13
j_call: TRBJ1-2
v_call: TRBV11-2
cdr3_aa: CASSPGSSYGYTF
cdr3_nt: TGTGCCAGCAGCCCGGGGAGCTCCTATGGCTACACCTTC

clone_size: .
d_call: .
cdr3_length: 14
j_call: TRBJ1-2
v_call: TRBV7-9
cdr3_aa: CASSALGSGDGYTF
cdr3_nt: TGTGCCAGCAGCGCGTTAGGCAGCGGGGATGGCTACACCTTC

clone_size: .
d_call: .
cdr3_length: 11
j_call: TRBJ2-3
v_call: TRBV28
cdr3_aa: CASSVFDTQYF
cdr3_nt: TGTGCCAGCAGCGTCTTTGATACGCAGTATTTT

clone_size: once
d_call: .
cdr3_length: 20
j_call: TRBJ1-2
v_call: TRBV6-2/TRBV6-3
cdr3_aa: CASSYPGGGGAPPSNYGYTF
cdr3_nt: TGTGCCAGCAGTTACCCTGGGGGAGGTGGGGCGCCCCCCTCTAACTATGGCTACACCTTC

clone_size: .
d_call: .
cdr3_length: 14
j_call: TRBJ2-6
v_call: TRBV29-1
cdr3_aa: CSVEEGAGANVLTF
cdr3_nt: TGCAGCGTTGAGGAGGGCGCTGGGGCCAACGTCCTGACTTTC

clone_size: once
d_call: .
cdr3_length: 16
j_call: TRBJ1-4
v_call: TRBV9
cdr3_aa: CASSARGDATNEKLFF
cdr3_nt: TGTGCCAGCAGCGCCCGGGGGGATGCAACTAATGAAAAACTGTTTTTT

clone_size: .
d_call: .
cdr3_length: 17
j_call: TRBJ2-2
v_call: TRBV4-3
cdr3_aa: CASSQDLRAEGTGELFF
cdr3_nt: TGCGCCAGCAGCCAAGATCTGCGGGCGGAGGGGACCGGGGAGCTGTTTTTT

clone_size: .
d_call: .
cdr3_length: 15
j_call: TRBJ2-3
v_call: TRBV7-8
cdr3_aa: CASSREGGDQGTQYF
cdr3_nt: TGTGCCAGCAGCCGAGAGGGGGGGGACCAGGGCACGCAGTATTTT

clone_size: .
d_call: .
cdr3_length: 12
j_call: TRBJ1-4
v_call: TRBV15
cdr3_aa: CATRTASEKLFF
cdr3_nt: TGTGCCACGAGGACAGCGAGTGAAAAACTGTTTTTT

clone_size: .
d_call: .
cdr3_length: 17
j_call: TRBJ2-1
v_call: TRBV18
cdr3_aa: CASSPPSSLGEANEQFF
cdr3_nt: TGTGCCAGCTCACCACCCAGTTCCCTCGGGGAGGCGAATGAGCAGTTCTTC

clone_size: .
d_call: .
cdr3_length: 11
j_call: TRBJ1-4
v_call: TRBV2
cdr3_aa: CASSPGVKLFF
cdr3_nt: TGTGCCAGCAGCCCAGGGGTAAAACTGTTTTTT

clone_size: .
d_call: .
cdr3_length: 18
j_call: TRBJ1-5
v_call: TRBV6-2/TRBV6-3
cdr3_aa: CASSYVGGSGAPYQPQHF
cdr3_nt: TGTGCCAGCAGTTACGTTGGGGGGAGTGGAGCACCTTATCAGCCCCAGCATTTT

clone_size: .
d_call: .
cdr3_length: 13
j_call: TRBJ2-1
v_call: TRBV3-1/TRBV3-2
cdr3_aa: CASSQVGGPEQFF
cdr3_nt: TGTGCCAGCAGCCAAGTTGGTGGGCCTGAGCAGTTCTTC

clone_size: .
d_call: .
cdr3_length: 15
j_call: TRBJ1-6
v_call: TRBV30
cdr3_aa: CAWSPRRGEDSPLHF
cdr3_nt: TGTGCCTGGAGTCCTCGCCGGGGGGAGGATTCACCCCTCCACTTT

clone_size: .
d_call: TRBD2
cdr3_length: 15
j_call: TRBJ2-1
v_call: TRBV11-3
cdr3_aa: CASSLVGGSYNEQFF
cdr3_nt: TGTGCCAGCAGCTTAGTCGGCGGGAGTTACAATGAGCAGTTCTTC

clone_size: .
d_call: .
cdr3_length: 16
j_call: TRBJ2-7
v_call: TRBV4-1
cdr3_aa: CASSQENGWGAYEQYF
cdr3_nt: TGCGCCAGCAGCCAAGAAAACGGGTGGGGAGCCTACGAGCAGTACTTC

clone_size: .
d_call: .
cdr3_length: 16
j_call: TRBJ1-3
v_call: TRBV14
cdr3_aa: CASSQRGVGSGNTIYF
cdr3_nt: TGTGCCAGCAGCCAACGCGGCGTAGGCTCTGGAAACACCATATATTTT

clone_size: .
d_call: .
cdr3_length: 15
j_call: TRBJ1-4
v_call: TRBV7-2
cdr3_aa: CASSRGEGRPEKLFF
cdr3_nt: TGTGCCAGCAGCCGCGGCGAGGGAAGGCCCGAAAAACTGTTTTTT

clone_size: .
d_call: TRBD1
cdr3_length: 14
j_call: TRBJ2-5
v_call: TRBV18
cdr3_aa: CASSPTGNFETQYF
cdr3_nt: TGTGCCAGCTCACCGACAGGGAATTTTGAGACCCAGTACTTC

clone_size: .
d_call: TRBD1
cdr3_length: 17
j_call: TRBJ2-1
v_call: TRBV27
cdr3_aa: CASSRTQGSSQGDEQFF
cdr3_nt: TGTGCCAGCAGTCGCACACAGGGGAGTTCCCAAGGCGATGAGCAGTTCTTC

clone_size: .
d_call: TRBD2
cdr3_length: 18
j_call: TRBJ2-1
v_call: TRBV18
cdr3_aa: CASSTTATSGSSYNEQFF
cdr3_nt: TGTGCCAGCTCAACCACGGCTACTAGCGGGAGCTCCTACAATGAGCAGTTCTTC

clone_size: .
d_call: TRBD2
cdr3_length: 18
j_call: TRBJ2-1
v_call: TRBV28
cdr3_aa: CASSPTGGGFSGSNEQFF
cdr3_nt: TGTGCCAGCAGCCCCACGGGCGGGGGTTTTAGCGGGAGCAATGAGCAGTTCTTC

clone_size: .
d_call: .
cdr3_length: 13
j_call: TRBJ2-4
v_call: TRBV12-3/TRBV12-4
cdr3_aa: CATSGLAKNIQYF
cdr3_nt: TGTGCCACTTCAGGGCTGGCCAAAAACATTCAGTACTTC

clone_size: .
d_call: TRBD1
cdr3_length: 18
j_call: TRBJ1-2
v_call: TRBV11-2
cdr3_aa: CASSPWDSLGITTYGYTF
cdr3_nt: TGTGCCAGCAGCCCATGGGACAGCCTTGGGATTACTACCTATGGCTACACCTTC

clone_size: .
d_call: .
cdr3_length: 13
j_call: TRBJ1-2
v_call: TRBV2
cdr3_aa: CASSDGQGYGYTF
cdr3_nt: TGTGCCAGCAGTGATGGGCAGGGCTATGGCTACACCTTC

clone_size: .
d_call: .
cdr3_length: 14
j_call: TRBJ1-1
v_call: TRBV19
cdr3_aa: CASRVGQMNTEAFF
cdr3_nt: TGTGCCAGTAGGGTGGGGCAGATGAACACTGAAGCTTTCTTT

clone_size: .
d_call: .
cdr3_length: 11
j_call: TRBJ2-5
v_call: TRBV3-1/TRBV3-2
cdr3_aa: CASSHMRAQYF
cdr3_nt: TGTGCCAGCAGCCACATGAGGGCCCAGTACTTC

clone_size: .
d_call: .
cdr3_length: 14
j_call: TRBJ1-6
v_call: TRBV20-1
cdr3_aa: CSASHGGNTSPLHF
cdr3_nt: TGCAGTGCTAGTCACGGAGGGAATACTTCACCCCTCCACTTT

clone_size: .
d_call: .
cdr3_length: 15
j_call: TRBJ2-3
v_call: TRBV19
cdr3_aa: CASSIPGARTDTQYF
cdr3_nt: TGTGCCAGTAGTATTCCAGGGGCCCGCACAGATACGCAGTATTTT

clone_size: .
d_call: .
cdr3_length: 15
j_call: TRBJ1-5
v_call: TRBV19
cdr3_aa: CASSVKGSSNQPQHF
cdr3_nt: TGTGCCAGTAGTGTCAAGGGGTCTAGCAATCAGCCCCAGCATTTT